Listed here are 9 T cell receptor beta chains from one sample, sequenced in a study of regulatory T cells in long-lasting Graves disease (dated by TCRdb to the early 2020s). Library method: multiplex PCR. TCRdb records Illumina HiSeq 4000 as the sequencer. iRepertoire HTBI primers and Arm-PCR amplification of CDR3 regions were used to construct TCR beta libraries. TCRdb trimmed public reads at Q25 via fastp, called clones via MiXCR and kept in-frame beta chains. CDR3 protein sequences are deduplicated, and each keeps its most common genes and DNA. In all, the sample holds a few hundred thousand distinct CDR3 sequences, and 20% to 25% of those were seen once. Roughly 13% of the sample is held by the ten biggest clonotypes. Taken with the paper, the label for time point translates to: newly diagnosed GD, antithyroid drugs for less than 3 months. For both TCR sequencing and RNA sequencing, RNA was extracted from PBMCs in TRIzol.

The input for sequencing was peripheral blood mononuclear cells (PBMCs), taken at new diagnosis, from a patient treated with antithyroid drugs. These receptors were collected from a female donor with Graves disease.

The sample holds many counts of this clonotype. The V and J genes are TRBV2 and TRBJ2-2, with D hard to call. This CDR3 region has 13 residues. V dropped 7 bases and J dropped 3 bases, with 9 bases sitting between them. The germline gives CDR1 SNHLY, CDR2 FYNNEI. CDR3 loop: CASNRVHTGELFF. CDR3 nucleotides: TGTGCCAGCAATCGCGTCCACACCGGGGAGCTGTTTTTT.

This clonotype was seen at least ten times. This sequence joins TRBV12-3 or TRBV12-4 and TRBJ2-3; 10 bases agree with TRBD2. V trimming: 10 bases; J trimming: 5 bases; junction bases outside the gene matches: 6. The CDR3 totals 13 residues. Here the CDR3 DNA reads TGTGCCACCTCACCTAGCGGGGGAGATACGCAGTATTTT. This codes for CATSPSGGDTQYF.

The V call is TRBV24-1, the J call TRBJ1-1; D call uncertain. Germline loops: CDR1 KGHDR, CDR2 SFDVKD. The germline V and J ends were trimmed by 5 bases and 8 bases, with 14 bases remaining between them. The CDR3 runs to 13 residues. Here the CDR3 DNA reads TGTGCCACCAGTGCCGGGGTCAAGGCAGAAGCTTTCTTT. Translating gives CATSAGVKAEAFF.

The chain links TRBV6-1 to TRBJ2-7, with TRBD1 as a possible D gene (6 bases). This CDR3 region has 12 residues. Germline-derived CDR1 and CDR2 are MNHNS and SASEGT. Trimming stripped 6 bases from V and 3 bases from J, with 9 bases between. This CDR3 reads CASRGQIYEQYF. The CDR3 nucleotides read TGTGCCAGCAGAGGACAGATCTACGAGCAGTACTTC.

This clonotype was seen a handful of times. A junction end diverges from the germline sequence, so it may reflect a read error. The chain has TRBV7-9 and TRBJ2-7; D uncertain. Per the germline V gene, CDR1 is SEHNR and CDR2 is FQNEAQ (reference sequence). This CDR3 is 12 amino acids long. DNA of the CDR3: TGTGCCAGCAGTTTAGGAAGGGACGAGCAGTACTTC. Translating it yields CASSLGRDEQYF. The variable domain in full, completed from reference TRBV7-9 and TRBJ2-7, reads DTGVSQNPRHKITKRGQNVTFRCDPISEHNRLYWYRQTLGQGPEFLTYFQNEAQLEKSRLLSDRFSAERPKGSFSTLEIQRTEQGDSAMYLCASSLGRDEQYFGPGTRLTVT.

The sample holds many counts of this clonotype. The chain is built from TRBV5-6 and TRBJ1-4; D may be TRBD1 (5 bases). V lost 2 bases and J lost 7, with 9 bases in between. CDR1 is SGHDT and CDR2 is YYEEEE in the germline V gene. CDR3 length: 13 residues. The CDR3 is CASSFQGGEKLFF. The CDR3 region has the DNA TGTGCCAGCAGCTTCCAGGGAGGTGAAAAACTGTTTTTT.

This clonotype was observed many times. This chain uses TRBV30 with TRBJ1-5; 9 bases line up with TRBD1. CDR1 and CDR2 from the germline V gene are GTSNPN and SVGIG (reference sequence). The CDR3 spans 13 residues. After removal of 1 base from V and 7 bases from J, the junction contained 2 bases not matched to a gene. The CDR3 DNA reads as TGTGCCTGGAGTGAGGACAGGGGACAGCCCCAGCATTTT. Protein product: CAWSEDRGQPQHF.

This clonotype was recorded at least ten times. The chain carries TRBV28 and TRBJ2-7; D not certain. Germline-derived CDR1 and CDR2 are MDHEN and SYDVKM. The CDR3 is 13 residues long. Trimming took off 6 bases at V and 6 bases at J, with 15 bases between the two ends. The CDR3 coding sequence is TGTGCCAGCAGCCAGGTGTGGGTCAGCGAGCAGTACTTC. Its translation: CASSQVWVSEQYF.

Ten or more counts support this clonotype. V gene TRBV20-1 combines with J gene TRBJ2-2, with D possibly TRBD2 on 5 matching bases. V lost 0 bases to trimming and J lost 6 bases, with 11 bases between them. Per germline, CDR1 DFQATT and CDR2 SNEGSKA (reference sequence). This CDR3 is built from 14 residues. CDR3 region: CSARDLRGPGELFF. As DNA, the CDR3 is TGCAGTGCTAGAGATCTACGGGGTCCCGGGGAGCTGTTTTTT.